This TCR beta chain appears in the sequencing data of a study of OX40 agonist ivuxolimab in advanced cancers. Turning to the overall study: Ivuxolimab was a fully human IgG2 agonistic monoclonal antibody targeting the costimulatory receptor OX40 (CD134). Intravenous ivuxolimab was administered to patients every 2 weeks at six dose levels: 0.01, 0.1, 0.3, 1.5, 3 and 10 mg/kg. Of the approximately 50 patients in dose escalation, about 20 had hepatocellular carcinoma, some 15 had melanoma, 9 had renal cell carcinoma and 9 had head and neck cancer. A male proportion of roughly 80% and a mean age of roughly 58 years, ranging from 23 to 79, were recorded for the dose-escalation cohort. Prior anti-PD-1, anti-PD-L1 or anti-CTLA-4 therapy was permitted, and checkpoint inhibitors had been received by roughly 40% of dose-escalation patients. Three dose-escalation patients achieved partial responses, one with hepatocellular carcinoma and two with cutaneous melanoma. The point of sequencing TCRbeta in the periphery was to test whether ivuxolimab changed TCR sequence diversity and drove clonal T-cell expansion. The paper covers the monotherapy dose-escalation part of the phase I ivuxolimab trial, which included N of about 51 patients.

Patients with autoimmune disease history or receiving systemic immunosuppression were excluded from the trial. Peripheral blood for TCR sequencing was collected from all dose cohorts at baseline, on cycle 4 day 1, and on cycle 7 day 1. Samples were obtained from an open-label, multicenter, first-in-human phase I dose-escalation trial of ivuxolimab. Adults with locally advanced or metastatic melanoma, renal cell, hepatocellular, or head and neck squamous cell carcinoma were enrolled in the trial. Before TCR sequencing, CD4+ T cells and CD8+ T cells from peripheral blood were sorted into separate populations. As concerns this clone: Its recognized antigen is unknown. Base qualities are not at hand, and no much larger clone is one base apart.

Genomic DNA was extracted from sorted cells for sequencing of the TCRbeta CDR3 region. The immunoSEQ Assay was used for sequencing of TCRbeta CDR3 regions. TCRdb mirrors the immuneACCESS table, restricted to in-frame sequences. Some clones are absent from its copies; in checked studies, under half trace to an unresolved V gene, and the reason for the others is unknown. Here the sample has 45,000 to 60,000 clones; 77% occur a single time. The ten largest make up about 2.7% of the sample. General conclusions and limits of the study: Clonal expansion of both CD4+ and CD8+ blood T cells was observed from baseline to week 6 at doses 0.1 to 3.0 mg/kg. Low levels of normalized T-cell clonal expansion were also seen in some patients who did not respond. The antigen specificity of the peripheral T cells that underwent clonal expansion was not determined. After ivuxolimab, CD8+ T cells had more expanded clones than CD4+ T cells on average. In the 0.1-3.0 mg/kg groups, partial responders had among the lowest normalized peripheral clonal expansion, particularly in CD8+ T cells.

V is trimmed back by 3 bases and J by 5 bases, and the junction contains 9 bases that no gene match accounts for. As encoded in the germline V gene, CDR1 is KGHSH while CDR2 is LQKENI. The CDR3 numbers 16 residues from cysteine through phenylalanine. Just the 48-base CDR3 DNA is kept, in frame starting at base 1. Rearrangement joined TRBV18 to TRBJ2-2; a stretch of 7 junction bases matches TRBD2. The TCR comes from an adult with an advanced solid tumor such as melanoma, head and neck, liver or kidney cancer. Material: CD4+ or CD8+ T cells sorted from blood, obtained in a trial of the OX40 agonist ivuxolimab. This receptor carries the CDR3 CASSPPTSRLTGELFF. At the DNA level, the sequence is TGTGCCAGCTCACCTCCGACTAGCAGATTGACCGGGGAGCTGTTTTTT.